This T cell receptor beta chain was obtained from a study of blood T cell repertoires in COVID-19. Using immunoSEQ multiplex PCR, the repertoire was profiled, and TCRdb retains in-frame clones only, with some absent. The data show tens of thousands of clones, roughly 84% seen once. Germline V CDR1 and CDR2: SGHVS, FQNEAQ. The CDR3 length is 15 residues. Trimming removed 1 base from V and 3 bases from J, with 10 bases in between. The sequenced material came from peripheral blood. The TCR was taken from a man aged 25 to 45 with COVID-19, enrolled during active disease. This rearrangement joins TRBV7-8 to TRBJ1-5; D remains unclear. The CDR3 bases are TGTGCCAGCAGCTTAGGAGGACGGGACAATCAGCCCCAGCATTTT. Translated: CASSLGGRDNQPQHF.